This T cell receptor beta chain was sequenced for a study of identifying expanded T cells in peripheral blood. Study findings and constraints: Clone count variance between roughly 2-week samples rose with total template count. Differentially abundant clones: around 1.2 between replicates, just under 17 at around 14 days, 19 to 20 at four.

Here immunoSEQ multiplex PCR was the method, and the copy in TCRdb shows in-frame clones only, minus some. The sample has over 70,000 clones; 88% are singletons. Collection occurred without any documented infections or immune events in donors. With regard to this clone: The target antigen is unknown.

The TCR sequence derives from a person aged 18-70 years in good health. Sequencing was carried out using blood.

Written as DNA, the CDR3 is TGCGCCAGCAGCCAAGAAAGTCGGGGTGGCTACACCTTC. Encoded protein: CASSQESRGGYTF. This rearrangement joins TRBV4-3 to TRBJ1-2; D is unclear. CDR3 length: 13 residues. Trimming took 0 bases from V and 7 from J, leaving 9 bases between them. Germline values: CDR1 LGHNA, CDR2 YSLEER.